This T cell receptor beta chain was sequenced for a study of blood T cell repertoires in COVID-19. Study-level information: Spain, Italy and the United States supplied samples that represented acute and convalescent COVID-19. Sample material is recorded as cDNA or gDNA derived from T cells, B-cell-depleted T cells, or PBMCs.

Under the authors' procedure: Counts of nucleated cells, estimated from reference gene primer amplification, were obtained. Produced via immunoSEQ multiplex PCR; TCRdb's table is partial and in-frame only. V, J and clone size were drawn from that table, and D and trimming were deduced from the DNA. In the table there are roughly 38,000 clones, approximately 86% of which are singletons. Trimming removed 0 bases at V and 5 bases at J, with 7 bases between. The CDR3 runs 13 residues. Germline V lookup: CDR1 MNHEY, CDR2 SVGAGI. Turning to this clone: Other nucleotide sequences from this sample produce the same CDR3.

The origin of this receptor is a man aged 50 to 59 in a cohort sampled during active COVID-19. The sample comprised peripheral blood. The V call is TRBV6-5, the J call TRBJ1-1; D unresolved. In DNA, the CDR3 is TGTGCCAGCAGTTACTCGGGCGGGACTGAAGCTTTCTTT. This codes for CASSYSGGTEAFF.